Each of the 14 T cell receptor beta chains below was sequenced from the same sample in a study of vaccination and CD4 T cells after COVID-19 (dated by TCRdb to the early 2020s). The library was prepared using PCR. These reads were obtained on an Illumina iSeq 100. DNA from cultured CD4+ T cells underwent TCR sequencing with the Oncomine TCR Beta short-read assay at the Johns Hopkins FTIC core. The public sequencing data were trimmed at Q25 with fastp and processed into clonotypes with MiXCR by TCRdb, which kept only in-frame beta chains. One record per CDR3 amino acid sequence lists the most common genes and DNA. This sample is represented by about 14,000 distinct CDR3 sequences; 51% of them were singletons. Roughly 10% of the sample belongs to the ten largest clones. Antigen specificity for these receptors is unknown. The meaning of the sample's treatment or condition label: roughly 10-day PBMC culture with coronavirus spike peptide pools or control peptides (ViraFEST assay).

The source material was CD4+ T cells from blood, cultured in vitro, sampled before SARS-CoV-2 vaccination. The receptor set was obtained from a human donor who had recovered from COVID-19.

The chain employs TRBV6-1 and TRBJ2-7; 7 positions agree with TRBD1. Germline trimming cut 6 bases from V and 4 bases from J; bases unmatched to any gene: 6. From germline, CDR1 is MNHNS and CDR2 SASEGT. This CDR3 is 13 amino acids long. The CDR3 coding sequence is TGTGCCAGCAGGGCAGGACAGGCTTACGAGCAGTACTTC. It translates to CASRAGQAYEQYF.

This rearrangement joins TRBV20-1 to TRBJ1-5; unclear D gene. V was pared by 3 bases and J by 3 bases, with 12 bases between. CDR1 and CDR2 (germline): DFQATT, SNEGSKA (reference sequence). The CDR3 runs to 14 residues. The DNA of the CDR3 is TGCAGTGCTAGTATAAGGGCAGACAATCAGCCCCAGCATTTT. Protein product: CSASIRADNQPQHF.

This clonotype was recorded a few times. The chain has TRBV7-2 and TRBJ1-1; the D gene is possibly TRBD1 (5 bases). This CDR3 contains 19 residues. CDR1 is SGHTA, CDR2 FQGNSA, per germline. V was trimmed by 5 bases and J by 0 bases, leaving 25 bases between them. The CDR3 loop reads CASSDERPGDYRVNTEAFF. As DNA, the CDR3 is TGTGCCAGCAGCGATGAACGGCCGGGGGACTATAGGGTGAACACTGAAGCTTTCTTT.

The chain combines TRBV6-1 with TRBJ2-3; D gene unclear. This CDR3 spans 17 amino acids. V was pared by 7 bases and J by 0 bases, with 20 bases between. Germline CDR1 reads MNHNS; CDR2 reads SASEGT. DNA of the CDR3: TGTGCCAGCACCAAAAACCGGTTGAGAGCTAGCACAGATACGCAGTATTTT. Translating it yields CASTKNRLRASTDTQYF.

The chain couples TRBV20-1 to TRBJ1-1; D ambiguous. The CDR3 covers 13 residues. Germline loops: CDR1 DFQATT, CDR2 SNEGSKA (reference sequence). The V gene lost 4 bases and the J gene lost 3 bases, with 12 bases spanning the gap. The CDR3 loop reads CSANTAVYTEAFF. CDR3 nucleotide sequence: TGCAGTGCTAATACCGCAGTGTACACTGAAGCTTTCTTT.

Notes on this clonotype: This sequence may be a read error, since a much larger clone differs from it by one base. This chain links TRBV6-2 or TRBV6-3 with TRBJ2-1, with 8 positions matching TRBD2. In germline, CDR1 is MNHEY, CDR2 SVGEGT. CDR3 size: 16 residues. This chain's CDR3 is CASSWLAGLGYNEEFF. The DNA for the CDR3 is TGTGCCAGCAGTTGGTTAGCGGGGCTTGGGTACAATGAGGAGTTCTTC.

The V call is TRBV2, the J call TRBJ2-7; 10 nucleotides align to TRBD1. The CDR3 contains 14 residues. Germline loops: CDR1 SNHLY, CDR2 FYNNEI. The trim removed 4 bases at V and 5 bases at J, leaving 5 bases unmatched. The CDR3 spells CASSVRDRGHEQYF. For the CDR3, the DNA is TGTGCCAGCAGTGTCCGGGACAGGGGACACGAGCAGTACTTC.

The chain joins TRBV12-3 or TRBV12-4 to TRBJ1-5, with D possibly being TRBD1 (5 bases). This CDR3 contains 15 residues. Trimming shortened V by 0 bases and J by 0 bases, and 6 bases separated the two germline ends. This chain's CDR3 is CASSLAGDSNQPQHF. DNA for the CDR3: TGTGCCAGCAGTTTAGCGGGGGATAGCAATCAGCCCCAGCATTTT.

The V and J genes are TRBV7-2 and TRBJ1-2; D perhaps matches TRBD1 (5 bases). Germline CDR1 SGHTA, CDR2 FQGNSA. V was pared by 2 bases and J by 10 bases, with 11 bases between. CDR3 length: 12 amino acids. The CDR3 DNA reads TGTGCCAGCAGCTTATCCGACAGACCCTACACCTTC. Protein: CASSLSDRPYTF.

The chain couples TRBV6-2 or TRBV6-3 to TRBJ1-1; D possibly corresponds to TRBD1 (5 bases). The germline V and J ends were trimmed by 6 bases and 5 bases, with 13 bases remaining between them. The CDR3 is 13 amino acids. The germline V gene has CDR1 MNHEY and CDR2 SVGEGT. The DNA for the CDR3 is TGTGCCAGCAGCTACGGGGCCAGGACTGAAGCTTTCTTT. The encoded protein is CASSYGARTEAFF.

The CDR3 protein is CSARDPARGAYEQYF. The CDR3 coding sequence is TGCAGTGCTAGAGATCCGGCCAGGGGCGCCTACGAGCAGTACTTC. The V gene is TRBV20-1, the J gene TRBJ2-7, with D possibly TRBD1 on 6 matching bases. The CDR3 consists of 15 residues. Deletions cut 0 bases from V and 2 bases from J, with 14 bases between. The germline CDR1 and CDR2 sequences are DFQATT and SNEGSKA (reference sequence).

The chain is built from TRBV6-5 and TRBJ2-7; the D gene is possibly TRBD2 (5 bases). The CDR3 loop spans 15 amino acids. Germline assignment: CDR1 MNHEY and CDR2 SVGAGI. V lost 0 bases to trimming and J lost 4 bases, with 13 bases between them. The CDR3 region has the DNA TGTGCCAGCAGTTACTCTAGCGTGGGAGTTTACGAGCAGTACTTC. Its protein is CASSYSSVGVYEQYF.

This clonotype appeared a single time. This sequence joins TRBV7-8 and TRBJ1-5; D unclear. With 5 bases removed from V and 0 bases from J, the gap between germline ends came to 11 bases. The CDR3 has 15 amino acids. Germline CDR1 reads SGHVS; CDR2 reads FQNEAQ. The chain's CDR3 is CASSLRENSNQPQHF. DNA for the CDR3: TGTGCCAGCAGCCTTAGAGAGAATAGCAATCAGCCCCAGCATTTT.

This chain connects TRBV20-1 to TRBJ2-3; weak D call: TRBD2 (6 bases). The CDR3 sequence is 17 residues long. V was clipped by 4 bases and J by 0 bases, with 20 bases between them. CDR1 and CDR2 from the germline V gene are DFQATT and SNEGSKA (reference sequence). Here the CDR3 DNA reads TGCAGTGCTATACCTGCGGGGCGGTCCTATAGCACAGATACGCAGTATTTT. It specifies CSAIPAGRSYSTDTQYF.